The 17 T cell receptor beta chains presented below share a single source sample, sequenced in a study of T cells in Graves' hyperthyroidism and ophthalmopathy. RNA transcripts gave rise to amplified TCR beta CDR3 regions. When the TCR CDR3 underwent first-round RT-PCR, the HTBI primer set was used. TCRdb called the multiplex PCR reads again in MiXCR, with one record for every CDR3 protein. The repertoire holds approximately 530,000 distinct CDR3 sequences, with just under 20% as singletons. What was sequenced was blood. All receptors come from a man aged 35 to 55 with Graves' ophthalmopathy.

A word on this clonotype: With a much larger clone just one base away, this may be a read error. The chain uses TRBV7-9 and TRBJ2-1; D might be TRBD1 (5 bases). The germline V gene encodes CDR1 SEHNR and CDR2 FQNEAQ (reference sequence). Trimming left V 1 base short and J 2 bases short, with 12 bases between. CDR3 length: 16 amino acids. CDR3 region: CASSLGSGLTYNEQFF. In DNA form, the CDR3 reads TGTGCCAGCAGCTTAGGTTCAGGGTTGACCTACAATGAGCAGTTCTTC.

CDR3 DNA sequence: TGTGCCTGGAAGGGACAGGGGGGATTCTACGAGCAGTACTTC. It encodes CAWKGQGGFYEQYF. This chain links TRBV30 with TRBJ2-7; 11 nucleotides match TRBD1. This CDR3 is 14 amino acids long. The V gene's germline CDR1 is GTSNPN and CDR2 SVGIG (reference sequence). V dropped 4 bases and J dropped 3; count of bases not matched to a gene: 5.

This clonotype has just a few counts. The J gene is TRBJ1-2, the V gene TRBV5-4; D ambiguous. V dropped 0 bases and J dropped 8 bases, with 14 bases sitting between them. The CDR3 sequence is 14 residues long. CDR1 is SGHNT and CDR2 is YYREEE in the germline V gene (reference sequence). The CDR3 here is CASSLEEGLGGYTF. DNA for the CDR3: TGTGCCAGCAGCTTGGAGGAGGGATTAGGGGGCTACACCTTC. The whole variable domain, remainder taken from reference TRBV5-4 and TRBJ1-2, is ETGVTQSPTHLIKTRGQQVTLRCSSQSGHNTVSWYQQALGQGPQFIFQYYREEENGRGNFPPRFSGLQFPNYSSELNVNALELDDSALYLCASSLEEGLGGYTFGSGTRLTVV.

This clonotype was recorded at least ten times. J is TRBJ1-4 and V is TRBV7-8; D is ambiguous. Trimming left V 5 bases short and J 8 bases short, with 24 bases between. The germline gives CDR1 SGHVS, CDR2 FQNEAQ. This CDR3 spans 17 amino acids. CDR3 in DNA: TGTGCCAGCAGCCCTCCCGGTTCCGCGGTGGTTAGAGAAAAACTGTTTTTT. It codes for CASSPPGSAVVREKLFF.

This rearrangement joins TRBV5-4 to TRBJ2-5; TRBD2 matches at 16 bases. The CDR3 is 15 residues long. Germline V gene lookup returns CDR1 SGHNT and CDR2 YYREEE (reference sequence). After removal of 7 bases from V and 3 bases from J, the junction contained 3 bases not matched to a gene. The chain's CDR3 is CASGTSGRAKETQYF. The DNA of the CDR3 is TGTGCCAGCGGGACTAGCGGGAGGGCCAAAGAGACCCAGTACTTC.

This chain joins TRBV19 and TRBJ1-1; D is ambiguous. V gave up 0 bases and J gave up 5 bases, with 7 bases separating them. This CDR3 comprises 13 residues. Germline CDR1 LNHDA, CDR2 SQIVND (reference sequence). Here the CDR3 reads CASSIETFTEAFF. The CDR3 DNA reads TGTGCCAGTAGTATAGAGACCTTTACTGAAGCTTTCTTT.

This clonotype was seen only a few times. The chain recombines TRBV5-6 with TRBJ1-4; weak D call: TRBD1 (5 bases). The CDR3 contains 15 residues. Deletions cut 0 bases from V and 8 bases from J, with 14 bases between. CDR1 SGHDT and CDR2 YYEEEE come from the germline V gene. CDR3 protein: CASSLVGAVGEKLFF. Written as DNA, the CDR3 is TGTGCCAGCAGCTTGGTCGGGGCCGTAGGAGAAAAACTGTTTTTT. The full variable domain, its missing parts supplied by reference TRBV5-6 and TRBJ1-4, is DAGVTQSPTHLIKTRGQQVTLRCSPKSGHDTVSWYQQALGQGPQFIFQYYEEEERQRGNFPDRFSGHQFPNYSSELNVNALLLGDSALYLCASSLVGAVGEKLFFGSGTQLSVL.

The chain couples TRBV6-2 or TRBV6-3 to TRBJ2-2; 11 bases agree with TRBD1. CDR3 length: 15 residues. V dropped 8 bases and J dropped 4; count of bases not matched to a gene: 6. Per germline, CDR1 MNHEY and CDR2 SVGEGT. Written as DNA, the CDR3 is TGTGCCAGCGAAGATGGGACAGGGGGCACCGGGGAGCTGTTTTTT. Amino acid sequence: CASEDGTGGTGELFF.

This clonotype appeared a few times. The V and J genes are TRBV7-3 and TRBJ2-5; D not resolved. With 1 base removed from V and 2 bases from J, the gap between germline ends came to 5 bases. CDR3 length: 13 amino acids. From germline, CDR1 is SGHTA and CDR2 FQGTGA. CDR3 DNA sequence: TGTGCCAGCAGCTTAAGTTGGCAAGAGACCCAGTACTTC. It codes for CASSLSWQETQYF.

The rearrangement joins TRBV20-1 to TRBJ1-5, with D possibly being TRBD1 (6 bases). CDR1 DFQATT and CDR2 SNEGSKA come from the germline V gene (reference sequence). This CDR3 is 14 amino acids long. Trimming took 5 bases from V and 0 from J, leaving 11 bases between them. The chain's CDR3 is CSAQRGSSNQPQHF. The CDR3 nucleotides read TGCAGTGCTCAAAGGGGGTCTAGCAATCAGCCCCAGCATTTT.

This clonotype was detected many times. The V and J genes are TRBV3-1 and TRBJ2-1; 9 bases fit TRBD2. The CDR3 length is 13 residues. V gave up 1 base and J gave up 12 bases; unmatched junction bases: 4. Germline V CDR1 and CDR2: LGHDT, YNNKEL (reference sequence). CDR3: CASSQVAGVGQFF. Written as DNA, the CDR3 is TGTGCCAGCAGCCAAGTAGCGGGGGTCGGGCAGTTCTTC.

In this sample, this clonotype turned up a few times. The V call is TRBV6-1, the J call TRBJ1-1; 8 bases are shared with TRBD1. Germline V gives CDR1 MNHNS, CDR2 SASEGT. This CDR3 region has 14 residues. J was trimmed by 5 bases and V by 6 bases; bases with no gene match: 8. Written as DNA, the CDR3 is TGTGCCAGCAGATATCCACAGGGGGGGACTGAAGCTTTCTTT. This gives the protein CASRYPQGGTEAFF.

J is TRBJ2-2 and V is TRBV5-6; D uncertain. There are 15 residues in the CDR3. The germline V gene encodes CDR1 SGHDT and CDR2 YYEEEE. The ends were cut back, 0 bases at V and 5 bases at J, with 11 bases in the middle. CDR3 protein: CASSLGARWTGELFF. In DNA form, the CDR3 reads TGTGCCAGCAGCTTGGGGGCGCGATGGACCGGGGAGCTGTTTTTT.

This clonotype was seen a handful of times. The chain combines TRBV7-2 with TRBJ2-3, with 7 nucleotides matching TRBD1. This CDR3 spans 17 amino acids. CDR1 and CDR2 from the germline V gene are SGHTA and FQGNSA. V lost 4 bases, J lost 1 base, and 11 bases stayed unmatched. Here the CDR3 reads CASSSNPVQGGTDTQYF. The CDR3 nucleotides are TGTGCCAGCAGCTCGAACCCAGTGCAGGGGGGCACAGATACGCAGTATTTT. Based on the CDR3 plus reference TRBV7-2 and TRBJ2-3, the full variable domain is GAGVSQSPSNKVTEKGKDVELRCDPISGHTALYWYRQSLGQGLEFLIYFQGNSAPDKSGLPSDRFSAERTGGSVSTLTIQRTQQEDSAVYLCASSSNPVQGGTDTQYFGPGTRLTVL.

This clonotype was found a few times. V gene TRBV27 combines with J gene TRBJ2-5, with 9 bases identical to TRBD2. With 5 bases clipped from V and 4 bases from J, the junction kept 5 bases outside the gene matches. From germline, CDR1 is MNHEY and CDR2 SMNVEV (reference sequence). The CDR3 extends over 14 amino acids. The CDR3 loop reads CASSRGGARETQYF. The CDR3 nucleotides are TGTGCCAGCAGTCGCGGGGGGGCCAGAGAGACCCAGTACTTC.

The chain recombines TRBV20-1 with TRBJ2-2; D possibly corresponds to TRBD1 (5 bases). Germline V CDR1 and CDR2: DFQATT, SNEGSKA (reference sequence). Trimming stripped 2 bases from V and 4 bases from J, with 14 bases between. The CDR3 spans 15 residues. The CDR3 sequence is CSARTLGVRTGELFF. The CDR3 DNA reads as TGCAGTGCTAGAACCCTAGGGGTGCGCACCGGGGAGCTGTTTTTT.

V gene TRBV7-9 combines with J gene TRBJ2-7; perhaps TRBD1 as D (5 bases). Trimming cost V 4 bases and J 2 bases, with 9 bases left between them. This CDR3 has 13 residues. Germline V gene sequence: CDR1 SEHNR, CDR2 FQNEAQ (reference sequence). The CDR3 here is CASSSRVTYEQYF. For the CDR3, the DNA is TGTGCCAGCAGCTCCAGGGTAACCTACGAGCAGTACTTC.